This is a list of T cell receptor beta chains from one sample in a study of T cell responses to AZD1222 COVID-19 vaccine. Generated by immunoSEQ multiplex PCR, the TCRdb table keeps only in-frame clones and is missing some. The sample holds over 150,000 clones; 86% are singletons and the top ten take about 5.5%. The material was peripheral blood, obtained on day 0 of MenACWY control vaccination. These receptors all come from an adult in good health. CDR3s leave out the opening cysteine and the closing phenylalanine or tryptophan. D genes are given only for firm matches.

TRBJ1-3,14,TRBV18,TRBD1,ASSPRTGGTGNTIY
TRBJ1-3,13,TRBV9,NA,ASSVGSGSGNTIY
TRBJ2-2,14,TRBV3-1/TRBV3-2,TRBD2,ASSTLAGPNTGELF
TRBJ2-5,13,TRBV5-1,NA,ASSPMMVGEETQY
TRBJ2-3,10,TRBV6-6,TRBD1,ASRGREDTQY
TRBJ2-5,11,TRBV6-2/TRBV6-3,NA,ASSARGRGDQY
TRBJ1-2,12,TRBV24-1,TRBD1,ATSDVTGEAGYT
TRBJ2-3,15,TRBV10-2,TRBD2,ASSEASGGAPTDTQY
TRBJ2-2,14,TRBV7-8,TRBD2,ASSPTSGTNTGELF
TRBJ1-5,13,TRBV6-2/TRBV6-3,NA,ASSSDSIGNQPQH
TRBJ1-4,12,TRBV10-3,TRBD1,ATRRDRGDEKLF
TRBJ1-2,10,TRBV2,NA,ATGTMNYGYT
TRBJ1-4,11,TRBV12-3/TRBV12-4,TRBD1,ASDDRVGEKLF